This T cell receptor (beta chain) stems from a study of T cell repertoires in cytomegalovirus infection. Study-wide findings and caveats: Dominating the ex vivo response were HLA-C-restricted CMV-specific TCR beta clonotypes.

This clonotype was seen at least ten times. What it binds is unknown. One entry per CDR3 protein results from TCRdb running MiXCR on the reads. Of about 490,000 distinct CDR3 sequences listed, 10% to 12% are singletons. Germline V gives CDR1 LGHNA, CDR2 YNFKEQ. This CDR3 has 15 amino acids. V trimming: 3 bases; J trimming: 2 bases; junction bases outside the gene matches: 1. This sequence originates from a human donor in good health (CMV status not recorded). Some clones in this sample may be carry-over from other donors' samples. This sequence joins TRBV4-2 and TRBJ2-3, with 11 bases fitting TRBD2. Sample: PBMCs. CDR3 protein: CASSQTSGNTDTQYF. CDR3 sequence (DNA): TGTGCCAGCAGCCAGACTAGCGGGAACACAGATACGCAGTATTTT.